These 25 T cell receptor beta chains were sequenced from one sample in a study of Ad26.COV2.S vaccination and SARS-CoV-2 variants. Libraries were prepared by immunoSEQ multiplex PCR; TCRdb keeps only in-frame clonotypes and omits some of them. The table lists roughly 300,000 clones, roughly 91% of them singletons. Treatment defined: roughly 18 received Ad26.COV2.S at low or high dose, single or two shots; about 5 received placebo; per-sample allocation not given. The samples date from day 63 after the first vaccine or placebo injection. The sequenced sample was peripheral blood, obtained in a trial of Ad26.COV2.S vaccine versus placebo. The receptors were sampled from a person aged 18-60 years who received the Ad26.COV2.S COVID-19 vaccine or a placebo.

J is TRBJ2-3 and V is TRBV5-1; tentatively, D is TRBD1 or TRBD2 (5 bases each). CDR1 and CDR2 (germline): SGHRS, YFSETQ. The CDR3 contains 16 residues. Between the trimmed V and J ends, which lost 3 bases and 0 bases, there was a span of 14 bases. The CDR3 DNA reads TGCGCCAGCAGCTCAACGACGGGACGGAGCACAGATACGCAGTATTTT. It encodes CASSSTTGRSTDTQYF. Full variable domain (outside the CDR3, taken from reference TRBV5-1 and TRBJ2-3): KAGVTQTPRYLIKTRGQQVTLSCSPISGHRSVSWYQQTPGQGLQFLFEYFSETQRNKGNFPGRFSGRQFSNSRSEMNVSTLELGDSALYLCASSSTTGRSTDTQYFGPGTRLTVL.

The chain couples TRBV2 to TRBJ2-3; D is unresolved. The germline gives CDR1 SNHLY, CDR2 FYNNEI. CDR3 length equals 11 residues. Trimming cost V 5 bases and J 2 bases, with 2 bases left between them. The DNA of the CDR3 is TGTGCCAGCAGTTACACAGATACGCAGTATTTT. It yields the protein CASSYTDTQYF. The variable domain in full, with the rest retrieved from reference TRBV2 and TRBJ2-3, is EPEVTQTPSHQVTQMGQEVILRCVPISNHLYFYWYRQILGQKVEFLVSFYNNEISEKSEIFDDQFSVERPDGSNFTLKIRSTKLEDSAMYFCASSYTDTQYFGPGTRLTVL.

The chain combines TRBV20-1 with TRBJ1-2, with D possibly matching TRBD1 (5 bases). Between the trimmed V and J ends, which lost 3 bases and 5 bases, there was a span of 10 bases. The CDR3 contains 12 residues. The germline V gene encodes CDR1 DFQATT and CDR2 SNEGSKA (reference sequence). Here the CDR3 DNA reads TGCAGTGCTAGTCCCGACAGTTATGGCTACACCTTC. It encodes CSASPDSYGYTF.

J is TRBJ1-3 and V is TRBV3-1 (or the pseudogene TRBV3-2); a possible D gene is TRBD1 (5 bases). Germline CDR1 reads LGHDT; CDR2 reads YNNKEL (reference sequence). Trimming stripped 4 bases from V and 1 base from J, with 8 bases between. The CDR3 runs 14 residues. The CDR3: CASSRKGSGNTIYF. For the CDR3, the DNA is TGTGCCAGCAGCCGGAAGGGGTCTGGAAACACCATATATTTT.

The genes are TRBV7-2 and TRBJ2-1, with 8 bases identical to TRBD2. The CDR3 consists of 15 residues. V lost 5 bases, J lost 2 bases, and 5 bases stayed unmatched. From germline, CDR1 is SGHTA and CDR2 FQGNSA. The CDR3 sequence: CASSVTGGPYNEQFF. The CDR3 DNA reads as TGTGCCAGCAGCGTTACGGGGGGGCCCTACAATGAGCAGTTCTTC.

V gene TRBV6-5 combines with J gene TRBJ1-2; 10 bases fit TRBD1. The trim removed 5 bases at V and 4 bases at J, leaving 4 bases unmatched. Germline CDR1 and CDR2: MNHEY and SVGAGI. The CDR3 covers 14 residues. Written as DNA, the CDR3 is TGTGCCAGCAGTCAGGACAGGGGGGCCTATGGCTACACCTTC. This gives the protein CASSQDRGAYGYTF.

The chain has TRBV7-9 and TRBJ1-2, with 8 bases fitting TRBD1. Germline V gene lookup returns CDR1 SEHNR and CDR2 FQNEAQ (reference sequence). The CDR3 totals 14 residues. Trimming took 5 bases from V and 5 from J; bases not matched to a gene: 7. As DNA, the CDR3 is TGTGCCAGCAGCCCCACCGGACAGGGATATGGCTACACCTTC. Amino acid sequence: CASSPTGQGYGYTF.

This chain links TRBV2 with TRBJ2-3, with TRBD1 identical over 7 bases. The CDR3 has 15 amino acids. The V and J ends lost 3 bases and 2 bases, in that order; junction bases with no gene match: 5. Germline loops: CDR1 SNHLY, CDR2 FYNNEI. The CDR3 reads CASSDTGDITDTQYF. DNA for the CDR3: TGTGCCAGCAGTGATACAGGGGACATCACAGATACGCAGTATTTT. Variable domain in full (rest from reference TRBV2 and TRBJ2-3): EPEVTQTPSHQVTQMGQEVILRCVPISNHLYFYWYRQILGQKVEFLVSFYNNEISEKSEIFDDQFSVERPDGSNFTLKIRSTKLEDSAMYFCASSDTGDITDTQYFGPGTRLTVL.

The table lists this clone with a count of one. The chain recombines TRBV4-1 with TRBJ2-1; TRBD2 aligns across 15 bases. The CDR3 covers 17 residues. In germline, CDR1 is MGHRA, CDR2 YSYEKL. The V gene end was trimmed by 3 bases and the J gene end by 14 bases; junction bases not matched to a gene: 14. CDR3 region: CASSHGGTSGGLIREFF. The CDR3 nucleotides read TGCGCCAGCAGCCATGGCGGGACTAGCGGGGGGCTAATAAGGGAGTTCTTC.

This clone was detected once. The rearrangement joins TRBV30 to TRBJ1-6; maybe TRBD1 (5 bases). Trimming removed 2 bases from V and 3 bases from J, with 11 bases in between. CDR1 and CDR2 (germline): GTSNPN, SVGIG (reference sequence). The CDR3 is 15 residues long. The CDR3: CAWSPRDSYNSPLHF. DNA of the CDR3: TGTGCCTGGAGTCCCCGCGACAGCTATAATTCACCCCTCCACTTT.

The rearrangement joins TRBV5-1 to TRBJ2-7, with a weak D call TRBD2 (6 bases). Germline V gene data show CDR1 as SGHRS and CDR2 as YFSETQ. The CDR3 loop spans 15 amino acids. Trimming stripped 2 bases from V and 4 bases from J, with 16 bases between. The CDR3 region is CASSLTGTAYYEQYF. CDR3 coding DNA: TGCGCCAGCAGCTTAACCGGGACTGCTTATTACGAGCAGTACTTC. The variable domain in full, with the rest retrieved from reference TRBV5-1 and TRBJ2-7, is KAGVTQTPRYLIKTRGQQVTLSCSPISGHRSVSWYQQTPGQGLQFLFEYFSETQRNKGNFPGRFSGRQFSNSRSEMNVSTLELGDSALYLCASSLTGTAYYEQYFGPGTRLTVT.

This sequence joins TRBV14 and TRBJ2-6; no clear D gene. In germline, CDR1 is SGHDN, CDR2 FVKESK. CDR3 length equals 16 residues. V was clipped by 1 base and J by 1 base, with 8 bases between them. In DNA, the CDR3 is TGTGCCAGCAGCCAAGTAGGTGGATCTGGGGCCAACGTCCTGACTTTC. Residues: CASSQVGGSGANVLTF.

The rearrangement uses TRBV15 and TRBJ2-7; 12 nucleotides line up with TRBD1. Per germline, CDR1 LNHNV and CDR2 YYDKDF (reference sequence). After removal of 5 bases from V and 7 bases from J, the junction contained 9 bases not matched to a gene. The CDR3 loop spans 15 amino acids. CDR3 loop: CATSDPGQGAREQYF. The CDR3 nucleotides are TGTGCCACCAGCGACCCGGGACAGGGGGCGAGGGAGCAGTACTTC.

This clone was found once. CDR3 sequence: CASIQREGSHNEQFF. The CDR3 region has the DNA TGTGCCAGCATCCAGCGGGAGGGTTCCCACAATGAGCAGTTCTTC. This chain connects TRBV4-2 to TRBJ2-1; 10 nucleotides align to TRBD2. This CDR3 region has 15 residues. J gave up 5 bases and V 7 bases, and 8 bases lay outside the gene matches. CDR1 is LGHNA, CDR2 YNFKEQ, per germline.

This clone was counted between two and nine times. This sequence joins TRBV11-2 and TRBJ2-2; 13 bases are shared with TRBD2. Trimming took 5 bases from V and 1 from J; bases not matched to a gene: 10. The CDR3 contains 19 residues. CDR1 and CDR2 (germline): SGHAT, FQNNGV. The CDR3 DNA is TGTGCCAGCAGCAAACCTAGACTAGCGGGGGGCCGGAACACCGGGGAGCTGTTTTTT. Encoded protein: CASSKPRLAGGRNTGELFF.

This clone has only one observation. The chain combines TRBV19 with TRBJ1-1; TRBD1 might be the D (5 bases). Germline V gene sequence: CDR1 LNHDA, CDR2 SQIVND (reference sequence). With 10 bases removed from V and 7 bases from J, the gap between germline ends came to 28 bases. CDR3 size: 16 residues. CDR3 in amino acids: CATDDRQGEAWGEAFF. CDR3 nucleotide sequence: TGTGCCACCGACGACCGCCAGGGAGAAGCGTGGGGTGAAGCTTTCTTT.

As concerns this clone: The sample contains more than one DNA sequence encoding this CDR3. The chain links TRBV5-4 to TRBJ2-7, with D possibly TRBD1 on 6 matching bases. Germline loops: CDR1 SGHNT, CDR2 YYREEE (reference sequence). Trimming took off 2 bases at V and 6 bases at J, with 18 bases between the two ends. This CDR3 has 15 residues. This CDR3 reads CASSFPTGALSEQYF. CDR3 nucleotides: TGTGCCAGCAGCTTTCCGACAGGAGCCCTCTCCGAGCAGTACTTC.

The J gene is TRBJ1-2, the V gene TRBV29-1; D might be TRBD1 (5 bases). V gave up 6 bases and J gave up 4 bases, with 21 bases separating them. This CDR3 contains 15 residues. In germline, CDR1 is SQVTM, CDR2 ANQGSEA. As DNA, the CDR3 is TGCAGCGTCTTCGATCCCGGGGCGGAGGGCTATGGCTACACCTTC. Translated, it gives CSVFDPGAEGYGYTF.

The chain has TRBV28 and TRBJ1-5; D remains ambiguous. The CDR3 is 15 amino acids. Germline V CDR1 and CDR2: MDHEN, SYDVKM. V lost 3 bases to trimming and J lost 0 bases, with 9 bases between them. The DNA of the CDR3 is TGTGCCAGCAGTTTGGGCGGTTATAGCAATCAGCCCCAGCATTTT. Translating it yields CASSLGGYSNQPQHF.

This clone was observed a handful of times. The chain couples TRBV2 to TRBJ1-5, with D maybe TRBD1 (5 bases). This CDR3 comprises 13 residues. Between the trimmed V and J ends, which lost 6 bases and 0 bases, there was a span of 6 bases. Germline lookup yields CDR1 SNHLY and CDR2 FYNNEI. The CDR3 protein is CASRDTSNQPQHF. The DNA for the CDR3 is TGTGCCAGCAGGGACACTAGCAATCAGCCCCAGCATTTT.

The J gene is TRBJ1-2, the V gene TRBV27, with TRBD1 as a possible D gene (6 bases). V shed 5 bases and J shed 4 bases, with 14 bases lying between them. The germline CDR1 and CDR2 sequences are MNHEY and SMNVEV (reference sequence). The length of the CDR3 is 14 residues. This chain's CDR3 is CASSPGAQGYGYTF. The CDR3 bases are TGTGCCAGCAGTCCAGGGGCGCAGGGCTATGGCTACACCTTC.

The chain has TRBV5-1 and TRBJ2-7; perhaps TRBD2 as D (5 bases). The CDR3 length is 14 residues. Germline loops: CDR1 SGHRS, CDR2 YFSETQ. V dropped 1 base and J dropped 1 base, with 9 bases sitting between them. As DNA, the CDR3 is TGCGCCAGCAGCTTGCGGGGAGAGTCCTACGAGCAGTACTTC. It translates to CASSLRGESYEQYF.

The chain uses TRBV15 and TRBJ2-7; D gene unclear. Germline values: CDR1 LNHNV, CDR2 YYDKDF (reference sequence). This CDR3 region has 14 residues. V was clipped by 0 bases and J by 2 bases, with 8 bases between them. CDR3 sequence: CATSRDRTTYEQYF. CDR3 bases: TGTGCCACCAGCAGAGACAGGACCACCTACGAGCAGTACTTC.

The J gene is TRBJ1-6, the V gene TRBV27, with D perhaps matching TRBD1 (6 bases). The CDR3 runs 15 residues. Germline CDR1 MNHEY, CDR2 SMNVEV (reference sequence). Trimming stripped 8 bases from V and 4 bases from J, with 15 bases between. In DNA form, the CDR3 reads TGTGCCAGCGCCCAGGGGACACCGTATAATTCACCCCTCCACTTT. Its protein is CASAQGTPYNSPLHF.

The rearrangement links TRBV7-3 to TRBJ2-1; D uncertain. This CDR3 has 14 amino acids. V gave up 0 bases and J gave up 5 bases, with 8 bases separating them. The germline gives CDR1 SGHTA, CDR2 FQGTGA. As DNA, the CDR3 is TGTGCCAGCAGCTTAACAGTTCGTGACAATGAGCAGTTCTTC. Encoded protein: CASSLTVRDNEQFF.